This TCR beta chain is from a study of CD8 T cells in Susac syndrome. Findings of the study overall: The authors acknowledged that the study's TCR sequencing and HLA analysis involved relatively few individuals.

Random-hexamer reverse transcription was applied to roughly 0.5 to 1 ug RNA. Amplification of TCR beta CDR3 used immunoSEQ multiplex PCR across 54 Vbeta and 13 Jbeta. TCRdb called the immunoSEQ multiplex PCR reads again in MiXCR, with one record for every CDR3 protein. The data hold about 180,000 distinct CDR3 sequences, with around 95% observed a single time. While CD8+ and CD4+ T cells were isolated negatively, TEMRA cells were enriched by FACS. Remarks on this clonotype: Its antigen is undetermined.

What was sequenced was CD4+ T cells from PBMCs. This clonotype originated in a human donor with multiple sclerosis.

As DNA, the CDR3 is TGCAGTGCTAGAGACCCGAGCAGGGCGGGTGAGCAGTACTTC. As protein: CSARDPSRAGEQYF. The rearrangement links TRBV20-1 to TRBJ2-7, with D possibly called TRBD1 or TRBD2 (5 bases each). Germline V gene lookup returns CDR1 DFQATT and CDR2 SNEGSKA (reference sequence). Trimming left V 0 bases short and J 7 bases short, with 16 bases between. The CDR3 extends over 14 amino acids.